This is a list of T cell receptor beta chains from one sample in a study of OX40 agonist ivuxolimab in advanced cancers. Some clones are missing from TCRdb's copy, which holds only in-frame ones; the method was immunoSEQ multiplex PCR. This table has 20,000 to 30,000 clones, roughly 90% appearing once. Sample: CD4+ or CD8+ T cells sorted from blood, taken in a trial of the OX40 agonist ivuxolimab. The origin of the receptors is an adult with an advanced solid tumor such as melanoma, head and neck, liver or kidney cancer. Both conserved end residues are part of each CDR3. Each record gives: clone size, J gene, D gene, V gene, CDR3 DNA, CDR3 protein. A D gene is named only where the DNA matches it firmly. Only some rows state a clone size, as once, few, many or a class for expanded clones.

size: .
J: TRBJ2-7
D: TRBD2
V: TRBV27
DNA: TGTGCCAGCCATCCCCTAGCTGAGCGGGGGGGCCCAGGGTACGAGCAGTACTTC
CDR3: CASHPLAERGGPGYEQYF

size: .
J: TRBJ2-4
D: TRBD1
V: TRBV28
DNA: TGTGCCAGCAGTTTATGGGACAGGGGGGAAAACATTCAGTACTTC
CDR3: CASSLWDRGENIQYF

size: .
J: TRBJ1-2
D: TRBD1
V: TRBV6-6
DNA: TGTGCCAGCAGTTACTCCCCGGGACAGGGGGCTCTTGGCTACACCTTC
CDR3: CASSYSPGQGALGYTF

size: .
J: TRBJ2-5
D: TRBD2
V: TRBV11-2
DNA: TGTGCCAGCAGCCTGGGACTAGCTTCGATGGTGTTTAGAGAGACCCAGTACTTC
CDR3: CASSLGLASMVFRETQYF

size: .
J: TRBJ1-3
D: .
V: TRBV9
DNA: TGTGCCAGCAGCGGACAGAGCTCTGGAAACACCATATATTTT
CDR3: CASSGQSSGNTIYF

size: once
J: TRBJ2-2
D: .
V: TRBV5-6
DNA: TGTGCCAGCAGCTTGCTCCCCCCAAGACAGGCCCCTCGGACCGGGGAGCTGTTTTTT
CDR3: CASSLLPPRQAPRTGELFF

size: once
J: TRBJ2-1
D: TRBD2
V: TRBV6-5
DNA: TGTGCCAGCAGTTTTTCACCGGGACTAGTTGAGTCTGAGCAGTTCTTC
CDR3: CASSFSPGLVESEQFF

size: .
J: TRBJ1-1
D: TRBD1
V: TRBV7-9
DNA: TGTGCCAGCAGCCCAAGACAGGGGGCAGGCCTCGAAGCTTTCTTT
CDR3: CASSPRQGAGLEAFF

size: .
J: TRBJ2-2
D: TRBD1
V: TRBV10-1
DNA: TGCGCCAGCAGTCTGTCGACAGGGACCGGGGAGCTGTTTTTT
CDR3: CASSLSTGTGELFF

size: .
J: TRBJ2-7
D: .
V: TRBV28
DNA: TGTGCCAGCAGTGGTGCCTACGAGCAGTACTTC
CDR3: CASSGAYEQYF

size: .
J: TRBJ2-3
D: TRBD2
V: TRBV7-8
DNA: TGTGCCAGCAGCCCAAAGGGTTGGCGGGGGGGTAGCACAGATACGCAGTATTTT
CDR3: CASSPKGWRGGSTDTQYF

size: .
J: TRBJ1-2
D: TRBD1
V: TRBV6-1
DNA: TGTGCCAGCAGTCAGATGGACAGGCAAAGGGGCTACACCTTC
CDR3: CASSQMDRQRGYTF

size: few
J: TRBJ2-2
D: .
V: TRBV5-6
DNA: TGTGCCAGCAGCTTATTTGGGCAGGGGAACACCGGGGAGCTGTTTTTT
CDR3: CASSLFGQGNTGELFF

size: .
J: TRBJ1-5
D: TRBD1
V: TRBV4-3
DNA: TGCGCCAGCAGCCAAGATCTGGCAGGGGGCGTCCAGCCCCAGCATTTT
CDR3: CASSQDLAGGVQPQHF

size: .
J: TRBJ2-5
D: TRBD2
V: TRBV14
DNA: TGTGCCAGCAGCCTATGGGTAGCGGGGAAAGAGACCCAGTACTTC
CDR3: CASSLWVAGKETQYF

size: .
J: TRBJ2-7
D: .
V: TRBV5-1
DNA: TGCGCCAGCAGCTACTCGTACCCCGCGGAATGCGAGCAGTACTTC
CDR3: CASSYSYPAECEQYF

size: .
J: TRBJ1-1
D: .
V: TRBV29-1
DNA: TGCAGCGTATACAACAGAAATATGAACACTGAAGCTTTCTTT
CDR3: CSVYNRNMNTEAFF

size: once
J: TRBJ1-3
D: TRBD1
V: TRBV2
DNA: TGTGCCAGCAGTTGGGACAGGGGATCTGGAAACACCATATATTTT
CDR3: CASSWDRGSGNTIYF

size: .
J: TRBJ1-5
D: TRBD1
V: TRBV15
DNA: TGTGCCACCAGCAGAGACCCGACAGGGGGCTATCAGCCCCAGCATTTT
CDR3: CATSRDPTGGYQPQHF

size: .
J: TRBJ2-5
D: TRBD1
V: TRBV4-1
DNA: TGCGCCAGCAGCCGAGACAGGGTTGGACAAGAGACCCAGTACTTC
CDR3: CASSRDRVGQETQYF

size: .
J: TRBJ2-5
D: TRBD1
V: TRBV9
DNA: TGTGCCAGCAGCTCGACAGGGGGATGGGAGACCCAGTACTTC
CDR3: CASSSTGGWETQYF

size: .
J: TRBJ1-2
D: TRBD1
V: TRBV5-1
DNA: TGCGCCAGCAGCTCCGACAGGGGACGGGATGGCTACACCTTC
CDR3: CASSSDRGRDGYTF

size: .
J: TRBJ1-5
D: TRBD1
V: TRBV19
DNA: TGTGCCAGTAGTCTATGGACAGGGGGCGGGTATAGCAATCAGCCCCAGCATTTT
CDR3: CASSLWTGGGYSNQPQHF

size: .
J: TRBJ1-2
D: TRBD1
V: TRBV28
DNA: TGTGCCAGCAGCACCGGGACAGGGAACGGCTACACCTTC
CDR3: CASSTGTGNGYTF

size: .
J: TRBJ1-4
D: TRBD1
V: TRBV4-1
DNA: TGCGCCAGCAGCCAGGGACAGGGTGAAAATGAAAAACTGTTTTTT
CDR3: CASSQGQGENEKLFF

size: .
J: TRBJ2-3
D: TRBD1
V: TRBV29-1
DNA: TGCAGCGTTGGACATGACAGGGAACTTCGGGATACGCAGTATTTT
CDR3: CSVGHDRELRDTQYF

size: .
J: TRBJ1-5
D: .
V: TRBV23-1
DNA: TGCGCCACCTCGATTTGTCCCGAGGGCAATCAGCCCCAGCATTTT
CDR3: CATSICPEGNQPQHF

size: .
J: TRBJ2-6
D: .
V: TRBV27
DNA: TGTGCCAGCGGCCCCCTTCTTTCGGGGGGCTTTGGGGCCAACGTCCTGACTTTC
CDR3: CASGPLLSGGFGANVLTF

size: .
J: TRBJ2-1
D: .
V: TRBV13
DNA: TGTGCCAGCTCCCCGCGGGGCTCCTACAATGAGCAGTTCTTC
CDR3: CASSPRGSYNEQFF

size: .
J: TRBJ1-5
D: .
V: TRBV6-5
DNA: TGTGCCAGCCCGAATAGCAATCAGCCCCAGCATTTT
CDR3: CASPNSNQPQHF

size: .
J: TRBJ1-5
D: .
V: TRBV6-6
DNA: TGTGCCATCAGGGATCCAGGGAGCAATCAGCCCCAGCATTTT
CDR3: CAIRDPGSNQPQHF

size: .
J: TRBJ1-2
D: .
V: TRBV20-1
DNA: TGCAGTGCTAGGGCAAACTATGGCTACACCTTC
CDR3: CSARANYGYTF

size: .
J: TRBJ2-1
D: TRBD2
V: TRBV5-1
DNA: TGCGCCAGCAGGAAGCGGGAGGGCCCAGGGGAGCAGTTCTTC
CDR3: CASRKREGPGEQFF

size: .
J: TRBJ1-1
D: .
V: TRBV5-6
DNA: TGTGCCAGCAGCTTAGTGTTCTCAGGCACTGAAGCTTTCTTT
CDR3: CASSLVFSGTEAFF

size: .
J: TRBJ2-7
D: .
V: TRBV5-5
DNA: TGTGCCAGCAGCTTTTCGGTAGGGTCATCCTACGAGCAGTACTTC
CDR3: CASSFSVGSSYEQYF

size: .
J: TRBJ2-7
D: TRBD1
V: TRBV5-4
DNA: TGTGCCAGCAGCTTGGAAAGACAGGGGGGATACGAGCAGTACTTC
CDR3: CASSLERQGGYEQYF

size: .
J: TRBJ2-5
D: .
V: TRBV5-1
DNA: TGCGCCAGCAGCTTGTCGAGGGAGACCCAGTACTTC
CDR3: CASSLSRETQYF